This T cell receptor (beta chain) was sequenced in a study of Graves' ophthalmopathy and Graves' hyperthyroidism (dated by TCRdb to the late 2010s). At the level of the whole study: Peripheral blood samples were taken at the time of initial diagnosis, before any treatment was given. The independent validation cohort included some 19 hyperthyroidism patients plus 17 patients who later progressed from hyperthyroidism to ophthalmopathy. The study used TCR beta repertoire signatures to distinguish Graves' ophthalmopathy from Graves' hyperthyroidism and to predict progression to ophthalmopathy. Following sample collection, hyperthyroidism patients were given methimazole at a starting dose of 30 mg daily, and ophthalmopathy patients were given high-dose intravenous methylprednisolone. To explore V-J signatures that distinguish ophthalmopathy from hyperthyroidism, a discovery set of about a hundred patients was enrolled, made up of over 40 with ophthalmopathy and 57 with stable hyperthyroidism. In total, over 130 blood samples were TCR-sequenced: approximately 40 ophthalmopathy, approximately 75 hyperthyroidism and 17 hyperthyroidism-to-ophthalmopathy patients. In roughly six hyperthyroidism patients, the T-cell repertoires found in thyroid tissue were compared with those found in blood. Study-wide findings and limitations: In cross-validation, the 13-signature model distinguished ophthalmopathy from stable hyperthyroidism with about 90% sensitivity and roughly 81% specificity, and in the test set the corresponding values were about 80% and 75%. In validation, the model predicted ophthalmopathy progression with about 71% sensitivity and around 72% specificity; around twelve predicted patients were CT-confirmed with GO in a median of 6.5 months. Most expanded thyroid clonotypes with frequency above 0.001 were also detected in blood, suggesting blood repertoires may reflect the thyroid immune response. No statistical method was used to set the sample size in advance, and the investigators knew which group each participant was assigned to.

Patients with ophthalmopathy had moderately to severely active disease, with a Clinical Activity Score of 3 or more, a NOSPECS grade of 4 or more, and a disease duration of less than 3 months. Patients with other autoimmune diseases, uncontrolled infections, pregnancy or lactation were excluded. Clinical symptoms, serum thyroxine, TRAb, thyroid ultrasound and orbital computed tomography were used for diagnosis. Ficoll-Paque density gradient centrifugation was used to isolate PBMCs from around 10 ml of fresh peripheral blood. Trizol reagent was used to extract the total RNA, and its quality was then checked on an Agilent 2100 Bioanalyzer. For repertoire sequencing, TCR beta CDR3 regions were amplified from RNA transcripts. The first round was an RT-PCR using HTBI primers with the Qiagen OneStep RT-PCR kit, and this first round was followed by a second-round multiplex PCR, then size selection and purification. Sequencing of the libraries was carried out on an Illumina HiSeq2000 in paired-end mode with 100 bp reads. The original pipeline was this. Reads were processed with SOAPnuke, discarding reads with adapters, uncalled bases, mean Phred below 15, or no exact constant-primer or identifier match. COPE v1.2.5 was used to merge the high-quality paired reads. Each unique nucleotide sequence was treated as a clonotype, and MiTCR v1.1 was used to align the clonotypes to the IMGT TRB V, D and J references. Analysis was restricted to V-J combinations with a frequency above 0.0001, which covered 98% to 99.2% of repertoires. For each V-J combination, a TCR clonal expansion and chaos score was defined as F50 clonal expansion divided by the chaos observed in the TCRdist matrix. Features were reduced by Welch's t-statistics and random forest to around 13 V-J combinations, which fed a naive Bayes classifier. The similarity between thyroid and blood repertoires was quantified using the Morisita-Horn index. In TCRdb, the public reads were trimmed at Q25 with fastp and aligned with MiXCR, with productive beta chains retained. Here each entry gathers all rows of one CDR3 protein and keeps the most common genes and DNA. TCRdb's processing, not the authors' own work, is the source of the V and J calls. The sample table lists 650,000 to 900,000 distinct CDR3 sequences, around 40% of them with a count of one. 35% to 55% of the sample belongs to the ten largest clones.

To note about this clonotype: The clone's antigen remains unknown. No clone much larger than this one lies a single base away; base qualities are absent.

The origin of this receptor is an adult man with Graves' ophthalmopathy. Input material: peripheral blood.

Here is the DNA: TGTGCCAGCAGTCCAGGGTTTGGGGAAAAACTGTTTTTT. It translates as CASSPGFGEKLFF. The chain uses TRBV12-3 or TRBV12-4 and TRBJ1-4; the D gene is perhaps TRBD1, on 5 matching bases. Its CDR3 holds 13 amino acids, cysteine through phenylalanine. Only CDR3 DNA remains: 39 bases, in frame from the first base. Trimming costs V 5 bases and J 8 bases, and their ends lie 12 bases apart.